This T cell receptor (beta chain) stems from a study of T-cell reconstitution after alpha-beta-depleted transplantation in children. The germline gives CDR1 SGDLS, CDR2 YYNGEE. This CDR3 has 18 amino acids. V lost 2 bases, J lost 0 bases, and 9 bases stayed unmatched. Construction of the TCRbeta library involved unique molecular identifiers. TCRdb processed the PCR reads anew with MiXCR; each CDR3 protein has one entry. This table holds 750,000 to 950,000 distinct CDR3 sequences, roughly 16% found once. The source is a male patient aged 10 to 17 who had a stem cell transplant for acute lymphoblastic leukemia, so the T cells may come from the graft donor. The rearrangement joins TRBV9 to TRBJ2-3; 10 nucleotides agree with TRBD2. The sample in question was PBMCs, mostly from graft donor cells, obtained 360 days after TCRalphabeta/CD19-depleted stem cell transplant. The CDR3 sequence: CASSVPGLAPSSTDTQYF. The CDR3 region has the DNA TGTGCCAGCAGCGTTCCGGGACTAGCGCCTAGTAGCACAGATACGCAGTATTTT.